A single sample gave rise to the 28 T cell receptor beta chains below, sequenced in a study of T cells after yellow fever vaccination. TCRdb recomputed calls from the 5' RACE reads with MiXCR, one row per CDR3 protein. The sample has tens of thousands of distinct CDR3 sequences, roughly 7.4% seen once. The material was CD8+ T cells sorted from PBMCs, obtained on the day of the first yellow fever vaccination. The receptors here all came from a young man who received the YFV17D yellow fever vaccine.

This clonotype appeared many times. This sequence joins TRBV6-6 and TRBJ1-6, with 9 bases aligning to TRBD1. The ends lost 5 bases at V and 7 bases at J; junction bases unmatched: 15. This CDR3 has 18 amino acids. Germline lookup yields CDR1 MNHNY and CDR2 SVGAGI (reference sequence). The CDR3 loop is CASSNTGGAWVYNSPLHF. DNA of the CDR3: TGTGCCAGCAGTAACACAGGGGGCGCTTGGGTTTACAATTCACCCCTCCACTTT.

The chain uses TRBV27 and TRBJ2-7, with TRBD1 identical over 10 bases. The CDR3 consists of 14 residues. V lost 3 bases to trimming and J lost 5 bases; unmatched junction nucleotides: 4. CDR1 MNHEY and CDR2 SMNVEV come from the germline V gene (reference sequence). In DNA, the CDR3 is TGTGCCAGCAGTTTGTCGACAGGGGGCCACGAGCAGTACTTC. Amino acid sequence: CASSLSTGGHEQYF.

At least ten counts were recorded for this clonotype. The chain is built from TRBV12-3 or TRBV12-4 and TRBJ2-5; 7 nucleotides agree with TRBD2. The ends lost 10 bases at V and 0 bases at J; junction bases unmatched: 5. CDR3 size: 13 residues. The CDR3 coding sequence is TGTGCCACCGCGGGGGAGTACCAAGAGACCCAGTACTTC. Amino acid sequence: CATAGEYQETQYF.

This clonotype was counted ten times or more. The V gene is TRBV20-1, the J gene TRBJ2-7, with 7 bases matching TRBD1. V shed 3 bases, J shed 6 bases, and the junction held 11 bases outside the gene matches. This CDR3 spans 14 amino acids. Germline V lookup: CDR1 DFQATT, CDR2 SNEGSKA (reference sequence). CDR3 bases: TGCAGTGCTAGGAGCGACAGGGTCGAGAGCGAGCAGTACGTC. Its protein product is CSARSDRVESEQYV.

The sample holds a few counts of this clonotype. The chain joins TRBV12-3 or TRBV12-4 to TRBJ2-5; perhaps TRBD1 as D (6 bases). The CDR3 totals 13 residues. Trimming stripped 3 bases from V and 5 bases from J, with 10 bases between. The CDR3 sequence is CASSLQGWETQYF. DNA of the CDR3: TGTGCCAGCAGTTTGCAGGGGTGGGAGACCCAGTACTTC.

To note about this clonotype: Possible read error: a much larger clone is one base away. The CDR3 reads CASSYRGDNQETQYF. The CDR3 region has the DNA TGTGCCAGCAGCTACCGTGGGGACAACCAAGAGACCCAGTACTTC. The chain has TRBV7-3 and TRBJ2-5, with D possibly matching TRBD1 (6 bases). Germline values: CDR1 SGHTA, CDR2 FQGTGA. V lost 4 bases, J lost 0 bases, and 12 bases lay in between. The CDR3 contains 15 residues.

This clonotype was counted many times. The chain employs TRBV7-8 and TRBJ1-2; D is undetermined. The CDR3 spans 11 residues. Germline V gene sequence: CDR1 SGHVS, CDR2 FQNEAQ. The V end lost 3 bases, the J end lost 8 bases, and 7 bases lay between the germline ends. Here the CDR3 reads CASSFGSGYTF. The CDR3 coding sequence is TGTGCCAGCAGCTTTGGGTCAGGCTACACCTTC.

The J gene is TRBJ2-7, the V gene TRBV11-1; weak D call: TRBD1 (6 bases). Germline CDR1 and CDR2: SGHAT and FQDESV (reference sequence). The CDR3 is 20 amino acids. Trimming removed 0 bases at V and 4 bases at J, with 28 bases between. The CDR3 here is CASSLAQVSHLHLDRYEQYV. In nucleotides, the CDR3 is TGTGCCAGCAGCTTAGCGCAAGTGTCTCACCTACATTTAGACAGGTACGAGCAGTACGTC.

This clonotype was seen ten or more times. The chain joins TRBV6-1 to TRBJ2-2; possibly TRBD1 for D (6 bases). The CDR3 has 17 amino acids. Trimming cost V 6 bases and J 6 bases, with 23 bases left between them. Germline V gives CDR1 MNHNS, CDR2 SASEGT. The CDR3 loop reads CASRLKHRASRAGELFF. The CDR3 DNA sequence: TGTGCCAGCAGACTCAAACACAGGGCAAGTCGGGCCGGGGAGCTGTTTTTT.

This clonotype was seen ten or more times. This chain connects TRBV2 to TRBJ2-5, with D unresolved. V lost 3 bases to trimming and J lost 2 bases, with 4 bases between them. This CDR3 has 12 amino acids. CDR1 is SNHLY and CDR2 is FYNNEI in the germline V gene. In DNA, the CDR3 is TGTGCCAGCAGTGACATACAAGAGACCCAGTACTTC. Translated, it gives CASSDIQETQYF.

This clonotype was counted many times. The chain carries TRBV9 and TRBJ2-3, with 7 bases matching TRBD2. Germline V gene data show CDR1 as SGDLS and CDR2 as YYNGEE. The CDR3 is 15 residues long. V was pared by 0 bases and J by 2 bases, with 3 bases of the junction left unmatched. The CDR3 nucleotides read TGTGCCAGCAGCGTAGATGGGACTAACACAGATACGCAGTATTTT. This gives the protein CASSVDGTNTDTQYF.

The CDR3 reads CASSVAGAGTEAFF. CDR3 nucleotides: TGTGCCAGCAGCGTAGCGGGGGCAGGCACTGAAGCTTTCTTT. The chain links TRBV9 to TRBJ1-1; a possible D gene is TRBD1 (6 bases). The CDR3 has 14 residues. The V gene lost 0 bases and the J gene lost 4 bases, with 10 bases spanning the gap. CDR1 is SGDLS, CDR2 YYNGEE, per germline.

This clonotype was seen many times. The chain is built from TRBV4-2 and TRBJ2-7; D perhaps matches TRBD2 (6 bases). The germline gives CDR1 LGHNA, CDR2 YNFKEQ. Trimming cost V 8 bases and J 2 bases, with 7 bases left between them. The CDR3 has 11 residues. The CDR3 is CASGGAYEQYF. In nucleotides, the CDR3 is TGTGCCAGCGGCGGGGCCTACGAGCAGTACTTC.

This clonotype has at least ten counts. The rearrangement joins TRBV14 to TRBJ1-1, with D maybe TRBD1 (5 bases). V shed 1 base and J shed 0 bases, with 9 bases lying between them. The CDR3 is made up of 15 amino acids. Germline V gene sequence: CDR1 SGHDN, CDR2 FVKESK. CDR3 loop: CASSQAGALNTEAFF. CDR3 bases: TGTGCCAGCAGCCAAGCCGGGGCGCTGAACACTGAAGCTTTCTTT.

The DNA of the CDR3 is TGCGCCAGCAGCCAAGGGTTTGGGGCCAATCAGCCCCAGCATTTT. This gives the protein CASSQGFGANQPQHF. The chain joins TRBV4-1 to TRBJ1-5; tentatively, D is TRBD1 (5 bases). Trimming pared 1 base from V and 3 bases from J, leaving 10 bases between. CDR3 length: 15 residues. CDR1 MGHRA and CDR2 YSYEKL come from the germline V gene.

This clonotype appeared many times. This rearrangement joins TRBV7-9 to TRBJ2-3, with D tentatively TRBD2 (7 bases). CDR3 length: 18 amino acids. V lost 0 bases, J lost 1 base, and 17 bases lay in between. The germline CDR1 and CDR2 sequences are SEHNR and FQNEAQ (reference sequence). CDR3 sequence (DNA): TGTGCCAGCAGCTTAGCTGCCGGGGGGCCCGGGGGCACAGATACGCAGTATTTT. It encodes CASSLAAGGPGGTDTQYF.

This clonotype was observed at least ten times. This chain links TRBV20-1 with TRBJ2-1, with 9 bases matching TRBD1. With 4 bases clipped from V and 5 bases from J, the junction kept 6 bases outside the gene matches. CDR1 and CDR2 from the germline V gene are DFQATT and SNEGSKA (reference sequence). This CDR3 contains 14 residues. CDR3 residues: CSAKPGQGNNEQFF. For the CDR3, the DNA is TGCAGTGCTAAACCGGGACAGGGTAACAATGAGCAGTTCTTC.

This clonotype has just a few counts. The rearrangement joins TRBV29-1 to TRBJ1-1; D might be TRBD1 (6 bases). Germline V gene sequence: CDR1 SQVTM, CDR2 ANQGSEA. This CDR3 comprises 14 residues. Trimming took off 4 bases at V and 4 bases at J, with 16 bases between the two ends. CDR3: CSVGSGARGTEAFF. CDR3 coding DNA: TGCAGCGTTGGCTCGGGGGCGCGGGGCACTGAAGCTTTCTTT.

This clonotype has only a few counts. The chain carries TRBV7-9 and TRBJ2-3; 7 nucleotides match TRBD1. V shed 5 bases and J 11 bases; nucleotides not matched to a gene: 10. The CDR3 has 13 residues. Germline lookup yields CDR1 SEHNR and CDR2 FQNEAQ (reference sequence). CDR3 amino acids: CASSGTGDSEQYF. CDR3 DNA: TGTGCCAGCAGCGGTACAGGGGACAGTGAGCAGTATTTT.

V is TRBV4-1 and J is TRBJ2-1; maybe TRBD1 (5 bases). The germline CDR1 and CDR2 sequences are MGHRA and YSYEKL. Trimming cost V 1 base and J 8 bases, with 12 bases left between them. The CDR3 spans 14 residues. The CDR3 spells CASSQAPGLHEQFF. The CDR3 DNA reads TGCGCCAGCAGCCAAGCCCCAGGGTTGCATGAGCAGTTCTTC.

CDR3 residues: CASSLFESSQETQYF. CDR3 coding DNA: TGTGCCAGCAGCTTATTTGAGTCCTCGCAAGAGACCCAGTACTTC. The chain is built from TRBV7-9 and TRBJ2-5; D is undetermined. CDR1 SEHNR and CDR2 FQNEAQ come from the germline V gene (reference sequence). V gave up 2 bases and J gave up 2 bases, with 12 bases separating them. CDR3 length: 15 residues.

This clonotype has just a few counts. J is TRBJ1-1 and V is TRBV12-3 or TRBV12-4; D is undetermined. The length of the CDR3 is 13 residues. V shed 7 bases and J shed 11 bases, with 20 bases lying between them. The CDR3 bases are TGTGCCAGCAACTACCTATACACCACTTGGGCTTTCTTT. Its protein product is CASNYLYTTWAFF.

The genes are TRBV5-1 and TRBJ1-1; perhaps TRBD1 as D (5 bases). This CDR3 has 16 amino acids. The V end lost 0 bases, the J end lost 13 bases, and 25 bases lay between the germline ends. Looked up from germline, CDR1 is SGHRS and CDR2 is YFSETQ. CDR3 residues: CASSLGDFGLVGIGFF. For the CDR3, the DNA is TGCGCCAGCAGCTTGGGGGACTTCGGGCTGGTCGGAATAGGTTTCTTT.

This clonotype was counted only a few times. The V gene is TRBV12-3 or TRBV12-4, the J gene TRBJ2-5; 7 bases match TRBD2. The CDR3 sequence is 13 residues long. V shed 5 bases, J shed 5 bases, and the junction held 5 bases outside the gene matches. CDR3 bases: TGTGCCAGCAGTCAGACTAGCACGGAGACCCAGTACTTC. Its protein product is CASSQTSTETQYF.

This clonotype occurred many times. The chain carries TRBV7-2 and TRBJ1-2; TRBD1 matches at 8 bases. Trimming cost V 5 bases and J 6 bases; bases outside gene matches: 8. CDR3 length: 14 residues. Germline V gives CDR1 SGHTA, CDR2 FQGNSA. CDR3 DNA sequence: TGTGCCAGCAGCGCGACTCAGGGGGCGAATGGCTACACCTTC. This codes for CASSATQGANGYTF.

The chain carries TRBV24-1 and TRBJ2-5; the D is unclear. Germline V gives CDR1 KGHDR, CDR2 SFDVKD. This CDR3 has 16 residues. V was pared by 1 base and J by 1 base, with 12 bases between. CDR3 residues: CATSDFAWGAQETQYF. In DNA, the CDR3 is TGTGCCACCAGTGATTTCGCGTGGGGTGCCCAAGAGACCCAGTACTTC.

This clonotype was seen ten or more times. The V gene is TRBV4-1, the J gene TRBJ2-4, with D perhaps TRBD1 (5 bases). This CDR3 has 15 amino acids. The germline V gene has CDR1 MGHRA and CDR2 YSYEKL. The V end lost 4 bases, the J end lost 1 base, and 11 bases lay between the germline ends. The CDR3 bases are TGCGCCAGCAGCCTGGGGCTAATGGCCAAAAACATTCAGTACTTC. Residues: CASSLGLMAKNIQYF.

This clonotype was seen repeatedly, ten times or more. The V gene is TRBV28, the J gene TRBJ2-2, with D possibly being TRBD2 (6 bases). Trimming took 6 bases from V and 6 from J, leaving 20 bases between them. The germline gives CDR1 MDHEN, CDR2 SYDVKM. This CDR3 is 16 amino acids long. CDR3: CASRSRDSYWAGELFF. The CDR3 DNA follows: TGTGCCAGCAGAAGCCGGGACTCCTATTGGGCCGGGGAGCTGTTTTTT.